This T cell receptor beta chain was observed in a study of T-cell reconstitution after alpha-beta-depleted transplantation in children. Study outcomes and limitations: Approximately two months post-transplant, alpha-beta T cells reportedly originated from several hundred expanded graft clones.

Construction of the TCRbeta library involved unique molecular identifiers. TCRdb re-derived calls from the PCR reads in MiXCR, one entry per CDR3 protein. The table includes some 600,000 distinct CDR3 sequences, 10% to 15% detected once. This clonotype showed up just a few times. Its antigen is unknown. The CDR3 covers 17 residues. The germline V gene has CDR1 LNHNV and CDR2 YYDKDF (reference sequence). V lost 3 bases, J lost 4 bases, and 11 bases stayed unmatched. The specimen comprised PBMCs, mostly from graft donor cells, sampled 360 days after TCRalphabeta/CD19-depleted stem cell transplant. The TCR sequence derives from a male patient younger than 18 who had a stem cell transplant for acute myeloid leukemia, so the T cells may come from the graft donor. This chain connects TRBV15 to TRBJ1-5; 8 positions agree with TRBD1. CDR3: CATSRAGQGEGNQPQHF. Written as DNA, the CDR3 is TGTGCCACCAGCAGGGCTGGACAGGGAGAAGGGAATCAGCCCCAGCATTTT.